Following are 9 T cell receptor beta chains from one sample sequenced in a study of regulatory T cells in long-lasting Graves disease. The authors built TCR beta libraries using iRepertoire HTBI primers and Arm-PCR of CDR3 regions. Using its own MiXCR run on the multiplex PCR reads, TCRdb lists one record per CDR3 protein. The data show fewer than 650,000 distinct CDR3 sequences, roughly 15% seen once. The time point was: newly diagnosed GD, antithyroid drugs for less than 3 months. There was RNA extracted from PBMCs, and the TCR library was made from it. This sample also appeared in a second study, on T cells in Graves' hyperthyroidism and ophthalmopathy.

Sequenced material: peripheral blood mononuclear cells (PBMCs), taken at new diagnosis, from a patient treated with antithyroid drugs. The receptors were gathered from a woman in her 30s with Graves disease.

This clonotype has at least ten counts. The chain employs TRBV2 and TRBJ1-5, with D unclear. V was cut by 1 base and J by 2 bases, with 6 bases left in between. The CDR3 sequence is 14 residues long. The germline gives CDR1 SNHLY, CDR2 FYNNEI. The CDR3 nucleotides are TGTGCCAGCAGTGAAGTGGCGGGCAATCAGCCCCAGCATTTT. Its translation: CASSEVAGNQPQHF. Full variable domain (outside the CDR3, taken from reference TRBV2 and TRBJ1-5): EPEVTQTPSHQVTQMGQEVILRCVPISNHLYFYWYRQILGQKVEFLVSFYNNEISEKSEIFDDQFSVERPDGSNFTLKIRSTKLEDSAMYFCASSEVAGNQPQHFGDGTRLSIL.

This clonotype was counted ten times or more. The gene calls are TRBV2 and TRBJ2-5, with a possible D match to TRBD2 (5 bases). CDR1 is SNHLY and CDR2 is FYNNEI in the germline V gene. CDR3 length: 12 amino acids. Trimming took off 8 bases at V and 2 bases at J, with 9 bases between the two ends. CDR3 protein: CASVWTQETQYF. For the CDR3, the DNA is TGTGCCAGCGTTTGGACTCAAGAGACCCAGTACTTC.

A few counts support this clonotype. The chain uses TRBV20-1 and TRBJ2-2; weak D call: TRBD1 (7 bases). The CDR3 runs 14 residues. The germline V gene has CDR1 DFQATT and CDR2 SNEGSKA (reference sequence). With 3 bases removed from V and 7 bases from J, the gap between germline ends came to 15 bases. CDR3 loop: CSARGHRGGGELFF. Here the CDR3 DNA reads TGCAGTGCTAGGGGACACAGGGGAGGCGGGGAGCTGTTTTTT.

At least ten counts were recorded for this clonotype. The V gene is TRBV5-1, the J gene TRBJ2-5; TRBD1 aligns across 8 bases. Trimming took 2 bases from V and 1 from J; bases not matched to a gene: 7. CDR3 size: 16 residues. Germline V lookup: CDR1 SGHRS, CDR2 YFSETQ. The CDR3 DNA reads as TGCGCCAGCAGCTTCGGGGACAGGCCGATCCAAGAGACCCAGTACTTC. This translates into CASSFGDRPIQETQYF.

This clonotype was detected only a few times. This sequence joins TRBV20-1 and TRBJ2-7, with D uncertain. The CDR3 has 13 amino acids. The V gene's germline CDR1 is DFQATT and CDR2 SNEGSKA (reference sequence). Trimming shortened V by 3 bases and J by 1 base, and 10 bases separated the two germline ends. CDR3 DNA: TGCAGTGCTAGGGATCTCTATTCCTACGAGCAGTACTTC. Encoded protein: CSARDLYSYEQYF.

The J gene is TRBJ1-5, the V gene TRBV7-9; D uncertain. CDR3 length: 14 amino acids. Trimming shortened V by 1 base and J by 9 bases, and 13 bases separated the two germline ends. In germline, CDR1 is SEHNR, CDR2 FQNEAQ (reference sequence). The CDR3 nucleotides are TGTGCCAGCAGCTTAGAGAACAGCGGAGGGCCCCAGCATTTT. Translation gives CASSLENSGGPQHF.

This clonotype was counted only a few times. V and J are TRBV7-9 and TRBJ1-3, with D tentatively TRBD1 (5 bases). Germline loops: CDR1 SEHNR, CDR2 FQNEAQ (reference sequence). The CDR3 has 16 amino acids. The germline V and J ends were trimmed by 7 bases and 0 bases, with 16 bases remaining between them. The CDR3 sequence is CASTLGAGSSGNTIYF. The CDR3 DNA reads TGTGCCAGCACCCTTGGGGCCGGGAGCTCTGGAAACACCATATATTTT.

This clonotype came up many times. The V call is TRBV12-3 or TRBV12-4, the J call TRBJ1-3; D is uncertain. The germline V and J ends were trimmed by 5 bases and 4 bases, with 9 bases remaining between them. The CDR3 length is 13 residues. In DNA, the CDR3 is TGTGCCAGCAGTCCACAACCCGGAAACACCATATATTTT. This translates into CASSPQPGNTIYF.

The chain uses TRBV4-2 and TRBJ1-1; the D gene is possibly TRBD1 (6 bases). V was clipped by 1 base and J by 0 bases, with 9 bases between them. This CDR3 has 15 residues. The germline CDR1 and CDR2 sequences are LGHNA and YNFKEQ. The CDR3 spells CASSQGGGVNTEAFF. CDR3 sequence (DNA): TGTGCCAGCAGCCAAGGAGGGGGGGTGAACACTGAAGCTTTCTTT.